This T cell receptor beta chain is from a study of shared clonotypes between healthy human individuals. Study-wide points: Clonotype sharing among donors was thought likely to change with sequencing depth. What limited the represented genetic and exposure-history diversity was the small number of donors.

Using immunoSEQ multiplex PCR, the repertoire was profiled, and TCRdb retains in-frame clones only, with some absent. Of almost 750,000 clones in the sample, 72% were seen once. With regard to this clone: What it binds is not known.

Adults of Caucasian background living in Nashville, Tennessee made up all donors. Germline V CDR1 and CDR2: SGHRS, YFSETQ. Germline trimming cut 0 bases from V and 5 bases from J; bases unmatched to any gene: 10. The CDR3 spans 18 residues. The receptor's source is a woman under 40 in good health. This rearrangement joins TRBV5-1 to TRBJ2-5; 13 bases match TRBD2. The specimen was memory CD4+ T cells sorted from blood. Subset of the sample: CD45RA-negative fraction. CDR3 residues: CASSLGGRTSGSFETQYF. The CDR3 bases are TGCGCCAGCAGCTTGGGGGGTAGGACTAGCGGGAGTTTTGAGACCCAGTACTTC.